The 29 T cell receptor beta chains listed next were all sequenced from one sample in a study of T cell repertoires in aging, cancer and after chemotherapy. Multiplex touch-down PCR with TRB-A/B primers amplified rearranged V-D-J TRB sequences. MiXCR, applied by TCRdb to the multiplex PCR reads, yields one record per CDR3 protein. The sample lists about 7,700 distinct CDR3 sequences, about 53% occurring once. TCR beta rearrangements were amplified from peripheral blood genomic DNA. The sequenced material came from blood. The receptors shown here come from a human donor with a solid tumor.

This chain joins TRBV19 and TRBJ1-5; D not resolved. Germline V gene data show CDR1 as LNHDA and CDR2 as SQIVND (reference sequence). This CDR3 contains 13 residues. V shed 4 bases and J shed 3 bases, with 7 bases lying between them. The CDR3 protein is CASSKGYNQPQHF. The CDR3 DNA reads as TGTGCCAGTAGTAAGGGTTACAATCAGCCCCAGCATTTT.

This clonotype has just a few counts. The genes are TRBV5-1 and TRBJ1-1, with D perhaps matching TRBD1 (6 bases). This CDR3 region has 14 residues. V was clipped by 3 bases and J by 3 bases, with 12 bases between them. Per germline, CDR1 SGHRS and CDR2 YFSETQ. The CDR3 region is CASSSGQTYTEAFF. For the CDR3, the DNA is TGCGCCAGCAGCTCCGGACAGACCTACACTGAAGCTTTCTTT.

This chain connects TRBV11-2 to TRBJ2-5, with TRBD2 matching over 8 bases. This CDR3 is built from 17 residues. After removal of 1 base from V and 7 bases from J, the junction contained 14 bases not matched to a gene. CDR1 and CDR2 (germline): SGHAT, FQNNGV. The CDR3 DNA sequence: TGTGCCAGCAGCTTAGCCGGGACTAGAACCCAGAGAGCGACCCAGTACTTC. Protein: CASSLAGTRTQRATQYF.

This clonotype turned up a few times. CDR3: CASSLSTSTHSANVLTF. CDR3 sequence (DNA): TGTGCCAGCAGCTTAAGTACATCAACTCATTCAGCCAACGTCCTGACTTTC. V usage is TRBV11-3 and J usage is TRBJ2-6; D remains ambiguous. Trimming took off 2 bases at V and 7 bases at J, with 18 bases between the two ends. This CDR3 region has 17 residues. Germline V CDR1 and CDR2: SGHNT, YENEEA.

This clonotype was found a few times. The V call is TRBV6-1, the J call TRBJ1-5, with D possibly TRBD1 on 6 matching bases. V was trimmed by 0 bases and J by 4 bases, leaving 10 bases between them. The CDR3 is 15 amino acids. CDR1 is MNHNS and CDR2 is SASEGT in the germline V gene. CDR3: CASSEARGGNQPQHF. The CDR3 DNA reads TGTGCCAGCAGTGAAGCCAGGGGCGGTAATCAGCCCCAGCATTTT.

The chain couples TRBV28 to TRBJ1-5; D possibly corresponds to TRBD1 (5 bases). Trimming stripped 3 bases from V and 2 bases from J, with 11 bases between. The germline gives CDR1 MDHEN, CDR2 SYDVKM. This CDR3 is built from 15 residues. The CDR3 loop is CASSFVKGGNQPQHF. In nucleotides, the CDR3 is TGTGCCAGCAGTTTTGTCAAAGGGGGCAATCAGCCCCAGCATTTT.

CDR3 loop: CSARGRAQNTGELFF. The CDR3 DNA is TGCAGTGCTAGAGGACGGGCCCAGAACACCGGGGAGCTGTTTTTT. The chain combines TRBV20-1 with TRBJ2-2; the D is unclear. Per germline, CDR1 DFQATT and CDR2 SNEGSKA (reference sequence). Deletions cut 1 base from V and 1 base from J, with 10 bases between. CDR3 size: 15 residues.

The chain couples TRBV20-1 to TRBJ1-5, with a weak D call TRBD1 (6 bases). CDR3 size: 12 residues. With 5 bases removed from V and 5 bases from J, the gap between germline ends came to 10 bases. In germline, CDR1 is DFQATT, CDR2 SNEGSKA (reference sequence). CDR3 region: CSAGRQDQPQHF. The CDR3 nucleotides read TGCAGTGCTGGAAGACAGGATCAGCCCCAGCATTTT.

The rearrangement joins TRBV29-1 to TRBJ2-1; D uncertain. V was pared by 6 bases and J by 0 bases, with 9 bases between. The CDR3 contains 13 residues. The germline CDR1 and CDR2 sequences are SQVTM and ANQGSEA. The CDR3 spells CSVSQSSYNEQFF. CDR3 sequence (DNA): TGCAGCGTAAGTCAAAGCTCCTACAATGAGCAGTTCTTC.

This clonotype showed up just a few times. The chain couples TRBV11-2 to TRBJ2-1; maybe TRBD2 (6 bases). V was shortened by 3 bases and J by 7 bases, with 7 bases between the two germline ends. There are 12 residues in the CDR3. CDR1 and CDR2 from the germline V gene are SGHAT and FQNNGV. This CDR3 is CASSLAGNEQFF. The DNA for the CDR3 is TGTGCCAGCAGCTTGGCGGGGAATGAGCAGTTCTTC.

The rearrangement joins TRBV7-2 to TRBJ2-1, with 10 bases aligning to TRBD2. This CDR3 spans 16 amino acids. V trimming: 0 bases; J trimming: 7 bases; junction bases outside the gene matches: 6. From germline, CDR1 is SGHTA and CDR2 FQGNSA. As DNA, the CDR3 is TGTGCCAGCAGCTTAGCGCATCTAGCGGGAGTTAATGAGCAGTTCTTC. This encodes CASSLAHLAGVNEQFF.

The CDR3 sequence: CASSFGRGYGYTF. CDR3 DNA: TGTGCCAGCAGTTTTGGCAGGGGCTATGGCTACACCTTC. The chain combines TRBV27 with TRBJ1-2, with a weak D call TRBD1 (6 bases). The CDR3 has 13 amino acids. Per the germline V gene, CDR1 is MNHEY and CDR2 is SMNVEV (reference sequence). V dropped 3 bases and J dropped 4 bases, with 9 bases sitting between them.

V gene TRBV6-2 or TRBV6-3 combines with J gene TRBJ2-3, with 8 bases lining up with TRBD1. V lost 5 bases, J lost 0 bases, and 16 bases stayed unmatched. The CDR3 sequence is 19 residues long. CDR1 is MNHEY and CDR2 is SVGEGT in the germline V gene. The CDR3: CASSALKDRVGGSTDTQYF. DNA for the CDR3: TGTGCCAGCAGTGCACTCAAGGACAGGGTGGGTGGAAGCACAGATACGCAGTATTTT.

V and J are TRBV12-3 or TRBV12-4 and TRBJ2-5, with 12 bases matching TRBD2. J gave up 4 bases and V 5 bases, and 2 bases lay outside the gene matches. CDR3 length: 14 amino acids. The CDR3 DNA follows: TGTGCCAGCAGTCCGACTAGCGGGGGAGAGACCCAGTACTTC. Translation: CASSPTSGGETQYF.

This clonotype appeared a few times. The CDR3 sequence is CASSLKRNYEQYF. The CDR3 DNA is TGTGCCAGCAGCTTGAAAAGAAACTACGAGCAGTACTTC. The rearrangement joins TRBV5-6 to TRBJ2-7, with D hard to call. CDR3 length: 13 residues. V dropped 1 base and J dropped 3 bases, with 8 bases sitting between them. Germline V gives CDR1 SGHDT, CDR2 YYEEEE.

This clonotype was seen once. The CDR3: CASSPQPNSGNTIYF. In nucleotides, the CDR3 is TGTGCCAGCAGCCCGCAACCCAACTCTGGAAACACCATATATTTT. The V gene is TRBV6-1, the J gene TRBJ1-3; D ambiguous. The CDR3 consists of 15 residues. From germline, CDR1 is MNHNS and CDR2 SASEGT. V was pared by 6 bases and J by 0 bases, with 12 bases between.

The V gene is TRBV7-2, the J gene TRBJ2-7; 11 nucleotides agree with TRBD1. Per the germline V gene, CDR1 is SGHTA and CDR2 is FQGNSA. CDR3 length equals 14 residues. Trimming cost V 3 bases and J 6 bases; bases outside gene matches: 4. The CDR3: CASSFGQGAREQYF. CDR3 nucleotides: TGTGCCAGCAGCTTCGGACAGGGGGCGCGCGAGCAGTACTTC. The full variable domain, completed using reference TRBV7-2 and TRBJ2-7, is GAGVSQSPSNKVTEKGKDVELRCDPISGHTALYWYRQSLGQGLEFLIYFQGNSAPDKSGLPSDRFSAERTGGSVSTLTIQRTQQEDSAVYLCASSFGQGAREQYFGPGTRLTVT.

The chain joins TRBV10-1 to TRBJ1-1; D is uncertain. Trimming took off 0 bases at V and 1 base at J, with 0 bases between the two ends. The CDR3 contains 12 residues. The V gene's germline CDR1 is WNHNN and CDR2 SYGVQD (reference sequence). Here the CDR3 reads CASSESNTEAFF. CDR3 nucleotides: TGCGCCAGCAGTGAGTCGAACACTGAAGCTTTCTTT.

This clonotype has a handful of counts. V is TRBV7-2 and J is TRBJ2-7; D is ambiguous. Between the trimmed V and J ends, which lost 7 bases and 4 bases, there was a span of 11 bases. CDR3 size: 12 residues. Germline CDR1 and CDR2: SGHTA and FQGNSA. CDR3 sequence (DNA): TGTGCCAGCACCCTGAGCCCTTACGAGCAGTACTTC. Protein sequence: CASTLSPYEQYF.

The rearrangement uses TRBV5-6 and TRBJ1-2; TRBD1 aligns across 8 bases. The length of the CDR3 is 13 residues. Germline CDR1 SGHDT, CDR2 YYEEEE. The V segment lost 9 bases and the J segment 5 bases; nucleotides outside the gene matches: 9. The DNA for the CDR3 is TGTGCCACCCATGGGCAGGGGGCTTATGGCTACACCTTC. This gives the protein CATHGQGAYGYTF.

The V and J genes are TRBV12-3 or TRBV12-4 and TRBJ2-7, with D possibly matching TRBD2 (5 bases). CDR3 length: 12 amino acids. V was clipped by 6 bases and J by 3 bases, with 9 bases between them. CDR3 region: CASSSSRYEQYF. Written as DNA, the CDR3 is TGTGCCAGCAGCTCTAGCCGCTACGAGCAGTACTTC.

This clonotype has a single count. DNA for the CDR3: TGTGCCAGCAGCCCCGACATACAAGAGACCCAGTACTTC. This sequence encodes CASSPDIQETQYF. The V call is TRBV7-2, the J call TRBJ2-5; D gene ambiguous. The CDR3 totals 13 residues. CDR1 and CDR2 (germline): SGHTA, FQGNSA. V lost 5 bases and J lost 2, with 9 bases in between.

V usage is TRBV19 and J usage is TRBJ2-3; 7 bases agree with TRBD1. Looked up from germline, CDR1 is LNHDA and CDR2 is SQIVND (reference sequence). Losses at the gene ends were 5 bases for V and 2 bases for J; bases not matched to a gene: 7. This CDR3 has 15 amino acids. The chain's CDR3 is CASSSQGLSTDTQYF. Written as DNA, the CDR3 is TGTGCCAGTAGTTCACAGGGGTTATCCACAGATACGCAGTATTTT. Full variable domain (remainder filled in from reference TRBV19 and TRBJ2-3): DGGITQSPKYLFRKEGQNVTLSCEQNLNHDAMYWYRQDPGQGLRLIYYSQIVNDFQKGDIAEGYSVSREKKESFPLTVTSAQKNPTAFYLCASSSQGLSTDTQYFGPGTRLTVL.

This chain links TRBV5-5 with TRBJ2-1, with D maybe TRBD2 (5 bases). Germline V gives CDR1 SGHKS, CDR2 YYEKEE (reference sequence). This CDR3 is built from 16 residues. Trimming removed 0 bases at V and 2 bases at J, with 12 bases between. In DNA form, the CDR3 reads TGTGCCAGCAGCTTGGGTGGCGGGCCTACCTACAATGAGCAGTTCTTC. This codes for CASSLGGGPTYNEQFF.

The sample holds a few counts of this clonotype. J is TRBJ1-1 and V is TRBV25-1; the D is unclear. The CDR3 sequence is 11 residues long. Germline-derived CDR1 and CDR2 are MGHDK and SYGVNS. V shed 10 bases and J shed 4 bases, with 10 bases lying between them. In DNA form, the CDR3 reads TGTGCCACGTCTCGGGGCACTGAAGCTTTCTTT. Translating it yields CATSRGTEAFF.

This clonotype was observed a few times. This chain connects TRBV20-1 to TRBJ1-2; D possibly corresponds to TRBD1 (5 bases). V dropped 5 bases and J dropped 9 bases, with 16 bases sitting between them. The CDR3 totals 12 residues. Germline V gene data show CDR1 as DFQATT and CDR2 as SNEGSKA (reference sequence). As DNA, the CDR3 is TGCAGTGCTCTTCAGGGCGGCGGAAGCTACACCTTC. It codes for CSALQGGGSYTF.

This rearrangement joins TRBV18 to TRBJ2-3; D call uncertain. The CDR3 spans 12 residues. V lost 4 bases and J lost 5, with 7 bases in between. Germline V CDR1 and CDR2: KGHSH, LQKENI. CDR3 sequence reads: CASSRQIDTQYF. CDR3 coding DNA: TGTGCCAGCTCACGCCAGATAGATACGCAGTATTTT.

The V call is TRBV11-3, the J call TRBJ2-1, with TRBD2 matching over 10 bases. The CDR3 length is 14 residues. Looked up from germline, CDR1 is SGHNT and CDR2 is YENEEA. Trimming cost V 0 bases and J 12 bases; bases outside gene matches: 5. In DNA, the CDR3 is TGTGCCAGCAGCTTAGAAACTAGCGGGACTCCGCAGTTCTTC. Protein sequence: CASSLETSGTPQFF.

The table lists this clonotype with a few counts. The DNA of the CDR3 is TGTGCCAGCAGTTACGAAACACGCTCCTACGAGCAGTACTTC. Protein sequence: CASSYETRSYEQYF. The chain couples TRBV6-6 to TRBJ2-7; D remains ambiguous. The ends were cut back, 2 bases at V and 0 bases at J, with 8 bases in the middle. This CDR3 is built from 14 residues. Germline-derived CDR1 and CDR2 are MNHNY and SVGAGI (reference sequence).